The sequence of this T cell receptor (beta chain) was determined in a study of CXCR3-negative and CXCR3-positive naive CD8 T cells. Study as a whole: Libraries each contributed about 1.5 +/- 0.3 million TRB reads, for about 135 million in total. Study-wide findings and caveats: The TRB CDR3s that CXCR3-positive naive cells carried were more hydrophobic than those of CXCR3-negative naive cells.

cDNA libraries for TRB were generated by 5' RACE incorporating UMI labels. One entry per CDR3 protein, without DNA, is what TCRdb gives after re-calling the 5' RACE reads. The sample data list 60,000 to 65,000 distinct CDR3 sequences. Investigators sorted each CD8+ T cell subset in triplicate, taking roughly 330,000 cells each time. Naive CD8+ T cells showed CD45RO-CCR7+CD27+CD95-. In the case of this clonotype: Its antigen is undetermined.

The CDR3 loop spans 18 amino acids. Germline CDR1 and CDR2: LGHNA and YSLEER. Sequenced sample: naive CXCR3+ CD8+ T cells from blood. Described subset: CD45RO-CCR7+CD27+CD95- naive CD8+ T cells expressing CXCR3 (TNR3+). This chain connects TRBV4-3 to TRBJ1-4; the TRBD1 assignment by TCRdb is unverifiable without DNA. This TCR was recovered from a human donor in good health. Some clones in this sample may be carry-over from other donors' samples. This CDR3 is CASSSGQGNLRDGGKLFF.